This TCR beta chain was identified during a study of shared clonotypes between healthy human individuals. Study-level information: Three plates were used per donor for CD4 naive, three for CD4 memory, two for CD8 naive and one for CD8 memory.

The germline V and J ends were trimmed by 2 bases and 5 bases, with 19 bases remaining between them. Germline V gene data show CDR1 as MGHRA and CDR2 as YSYEKL. The CDR3 runs 18 residues. Naive-designated CD8 cells lacked CD45RO, were positively enriched for CCR7, and omitted terminally differentiated effector memory CD45RA+ cells. Researchers ran the assay at a deep level. As processed by the authors: ImmunoSEQ output lacked quality scores and full-length reads, limiting matched filtering. Using immunoSEQ multiplex PCR, the repertoire was profiled, and TCRdb retains in-frame clones only, with some absent. V and J calls and clone size are given by that table; D and trimming were obtained from the DNA. The table shows about 590,000 clones, with 95% occurring only once.

Sequenced: naive CD8+ T cells sorted from blood. This TCR was sampled from a woman aged 25-40 years in good health. V usage is TRBV4-1 and J usage is TRBJ1-6; tentative D call: TRBD1 (6 bases). The CDR3: CASSQPIWGRGNNSPLHF. CDR3 DNA sequence: TGCGCCAGCAGCCAACCTATTTGGGGCAGGGGAAATAATTCACCCCTCCACTTT.